What follows are 19 T cell receptor beta chains derived from one specimen sequenced in a study of T cells after yellow fever vaccination (dated by TCRdb to about 2019). Library construction relied on 5' RACE. Sequencing instrument: Illumina HiSeq 2500. Using fastp at Q25 and MiXCR, TCRdb reprocessed the public reads and kept productive beta chains. Rows matching on CDR3 protein sequence are summarized as one entry with the most common DNA and genes. In all, the sample holds some 120,000 distinct CDR3 sequences, and more than 7.5% of those were seen once. The ten largest clones add up to roughly 23% of the sample. The intended sense of this specimen's treatment or condition label: live attenuated yellow fever vaccine strain. Material: CD8+ T cells sorted from PBMCs, obtained 45 days after the yellow fever booster vaccination. These receptors all stem from a man younger than 45 who received the YFV17D yellow fever vaccine.

About this clonotype: This could be a read error, since a much larger clone is one nucleotide away. The chain is built from TRBV20-1 and TRBJ2-1; 10 bases line up with TRBD2. The CDR3 consists of 14 residues. The germline V gene has CDR1 DFQATT and CDR2 SNEGSKA (reference sequence). V lost 4 bases to trimming and J lost 5 bases; unmatched junction nucleotides: 5. The CDR3 nucleotides are TGCAGTGCTAACCTAGCGGGAGCTCACAATGAGCAGTTCTTC. Translated: CSANLAGAHNEQFF.

This clonotype has at least ten counts. This rearrangement joins TRBV7-8 to TRBJ2-1; 10 nucleotides match TRBD2. CDR3 length: 17 amino acids. Germline CDR1 and CDR2: SGHVS and FQNEAQ. J gave up 3 bases and V 1 base, and 6 bases lay outside the gene matches. For the CDR3, the DNA is TGTGCCAGCAGCTTAGTTGCAGCGGGAGGGTTCTACAATGAGCAGTTCTTC. Translated: CASSLVAAGGFYNEQFF.

This clonotype has a handful of counts. The gene calls are TRBV14 and TRBJ2-1; D not certain. The germline gives CDR1 SGHDN, CDR2 FVKESK. With 5 bases removed from V and 4 bases from J, the gap between germline ends came to 9 bases. The CDR3 extends over 13 amino acids. The CDR3 loop reads CASSGIMYNEQFF. CDR3 in DNA: TGTGCCAGCAGCGGGATCATGTACAATGAGCAGTTCTTC.

The chain employs TRBV20-1 and TRBJ2-7; 8 bases map to TRBD2. With V trimmed by 3 bases and J by 6 bases, 16 bases remained unmatched. The CDR3 totals 16 residues. Looked up from germline, CDR1 is DFQATT and CDR2 is SNEGSKA (reference sequence). The CDR3 reads CSASQISGTRTREQYF. The CDR3 nucleotides read TGCAGTGCTAGTCAAATATCGGGGACTAGGACCCGCGAGCAGTACTTC.

This clonotype was seen ten or more times. The V gene is TRBV6-5, the J gene TRBJ1-5; a possible D gene is TRBD1 (6 bases). The CDR3 has 14 amino acids. V shed 2 bases and J shed 7 bases, with 12 bases lying between them. Germline values: CDR1 MNHEY, CDR2 SVGAGI. CDR3 bases: TGTGCCAGCAGTTACGGCGGGGGCGGGCAGCCCCAGCATTTT. Translation: CASSYGGGGQPQHF.

In its sample, this clonotype was seen many times. This chain joins TRBV5-6 and TRBJ2-2; the D gene is possibly TRBD2 (7 bases). The CDR3 consists of 13 residues. Germline CDR1 SGHDT, CDR2 YYEEEE. Trimming stripped 2 bases from V and 6 bases from J, with 8 bases between. CDR3 protein: CASSLGGAGELFF. The CDR3 bases are TGTGCCAGCAGCTTAGGGGGGGCCGGGGAGCTGTTTTTT.

CDR3 region: CASSHRPPGANVLTF. The CDR3 bases are TGTGCCAGTAGTCACAGACCGCCGGGGGCCAACGTCCTGACTTTC. This chain connects TRBV19 to TRBJ2-6; no reliable D call. In germline, CDR1 is LNHDA, CDR2 SQIVND (reference sequence). The CDR3 is 15 residues long. V was shortened by 5 bases and J by 4 bases, with 12 bases between the two germline ends.

This clonotype came up many times. The V and J genes are TRBV7-9 and TRBJ1-4, with 7 bases identical to TRBD1. Germline lookup yields CDR1 SEHNR and CDR2 FQNEAQ (reference sequence). The CDR3 sequence is 15 residues long. V was clipped by 6 bases and J by 6 bases; unmatched bases: 10. CDR3: CASSYPPGQHEKLFF. Here the CDR3 DNA reads TGTGCCAGCAGTTACCCTCCGGGACAGCATGAAAAACTGTTTTTT.

In its sample, this clonotype was seen many times. V is TRBV5-1 and J is TRBJ2-1, with 8 positions matching TRBD2. This CDR3 contains 17 residues. V dropped 4 bases and J dropped 2; count of bases not matched to a gene: 11. Germline V gene lookup returns CDR1 SGHRS and CDR2 YFSETQ. Here the CDR3 reads CASSGPTSGSTYNEQFF. CDR3 coding DNA: TGCGCCAGCAGCGGGCCCACTAGCGGTTCAACCTACAATGAGCAGTTCTTC.

Only a few counts were recorded for this clonotype. The chain links TRBV19 to TRBJ2-2; 9 bases align to TRBD2. The CDR3 length is 14 residues. Germline values: CDR1 LNHDA, CDR2 SQIVND (reference sequence). The V segment lost 6 bases and the J segment 6 bases; nucleotides outside the gene matches: 5. The CDR3 region has the DNA TGTGCCAGTAGAATCGGACTAGCGTCCGGGGAGCTGTTTTTT. Protein sequence: CASRIGLASGELFF.

Ten or more counts support this clonotype. The chain carries TRBV6-5 and TRBJ2-1; D not certain. CDR3 length: 13 residues. Trimming pared 2 bases from V and 6 bases from J, leaving 8 bases between. CDR1 is MNHEY and CDR2 is SVGAGI in the germline V gene. CDR3 sequence: CASSYGVGNEQFF. The CDR3 region has the DNA TGTGCCAGCAGTTACGGGGTCGGCAATGAGCAGTTCTTC.

This clonotype turned up a few times. This chain connects TRBV6-4 to TRBJ2-1; 8 bases line up with TRBD2. Germline V gene lookup returns CDR1 MRHNA and CDR2 SNTAGT. CDR3 length: 16 amino acids. J lost 7 bases, V lost 0 bases, and 8 bases had no gene match. CDR3 amino acids: CASSDSPAGEVNEQFF. CDR3 nucleotide sequence: TGTGCCAGCAGTGACTCCCCAGCGGGAGAGGTTAATGAGCAGTTCTTC.

This clonotype was detected ten times or more. V is TRBV4-2 and J is TRBJ2-2, with D unresolved. The CDR3 extends over 13 amino acids. The V end lost 3 bases, the J end lost 5 bases, and 7 bases lay between the germline ends. Germline CDR1 reads LGHNA; CDR2 reads YNFKEQ. The CDR3 here is CASSHGATGELFF. The CDR3, as DNA: TGTGCCAGCAGCCACGGTGCGACCGGGGAGCTGTTTTTT.

This clonotype occurred many times. This sequence joins TRBV24-1 and TRBJ2-2; no firm D call. The V end was cut by 4 bases, the J end by 7 bases, with 21 bases between. Germline CDR1 is KGHDR and CDR2 is SFDVKD. CDR3 length equals 17 residues. The CDR3 DNA sequence: TGTGCCACCAGTGACCCAGGAAGCCTGGGTGTTGGCGGGGAGCTGTTTTTT. The encoded protein is CATSDPGSLGVGGELFF.

This clonotype was seen many times. J is TRBJ2-7 and V is TRBV15, with D possibly matching TRBD2 (5 bases). The CDR3 loop spans 14 amino acids. Looked up from germline, CDR1 is LNHNV and CDR2 is YYDKDF (reference sequence). Trimming shortened V by 0 bases and J by 4 bases, and 10 bases separated the two germline ends. CDR3 bases: TGTGCCACCAGCAGAGATCGGTCGGGATACGAGCAGTACTTC. Residues: CATSRDRSGYEQYF.

The V gene is TRBV5-1, the J gene TRBJ2-7, with TRBD2 matching 11 bases. Germline V lookup: CDR1 SGHRS, CDR2 YFSETQ. This CDR3 has 13 residues. V was pared by 5 bases and J by 3 bases, with 1 base of the junction left unmatched. For the CDR3, the DNA is TGCGCCAGCAGGCTAGCGGGAGGCTACGAGCAGTACTTC. Translating it yields CASRLAGGYEQYF.

This clonotype showed up just a few times. V gene TRBV11-2 combines with J gene TRBJ2-1; D may be TRBD1 or TRBD2 (5 bases each). The germline V gene encodes CDR1 SGHAT and CDR2 FQNNGV. The CDR3 is 14 amino acids. The germline V and J ends were trimmed by 1 base and 8 bases, with 12 bases remaining between them. The CDR3 DNA reads TGTGCCAGCAGCTTAGTTTGGGGGAGTGATGAGCAGTTCTTC. It codes for CASSLVWGSDEQFF. The full variable domain, rest sourced from reference TRBV11-2 and TRBJ2-1, is EAGVAQSPRYKIIEKRQSVAFWCNPISGHATLYWYQQILGQGPKLLIQFQNNGVVDDSQLPKDRFSAERLKGVDSTLKIQPAKLEDSAVYLCASSLVWGSDEQFFGPGTRLTVL.

This clonotype was seen more than once but under ten times. CDR3 coding DNA: TGTGCCAGCAGTCGGGGGGGGTCTCAGTTCTTC. Translated, it gives CASSRGGSQFF. This chain connects TRBV27 to TRBJ2-1; TRBD2 aligns across 8 bases. V gave up 5 bases and J gave up 13 bases; unmatched junction bases: 4. Per germline, CDR1 MNHEY and CDR2 SMNVEV (reference sequence). CDR3 length equals 11 residues.

This clonotype showed up just a few times. V is TRBV3-1 and J is TRBJ2-1; TRBD2 matches 7 bases. The CDR3 loop spans 15 amino acids. V lost 1 base and J lost 2; bases outside the gene matches: 2. Germline loops: CDR1 LGHDT, CDR2 YNNKEL (reference sequence). The CDR3 reads CASSQASGAYNEQFF. The CDR3 nucleotides read TGTGCCAGCAGCCAAGCCAGCGGGGCCTACAATGAGCAGTTCTTC.